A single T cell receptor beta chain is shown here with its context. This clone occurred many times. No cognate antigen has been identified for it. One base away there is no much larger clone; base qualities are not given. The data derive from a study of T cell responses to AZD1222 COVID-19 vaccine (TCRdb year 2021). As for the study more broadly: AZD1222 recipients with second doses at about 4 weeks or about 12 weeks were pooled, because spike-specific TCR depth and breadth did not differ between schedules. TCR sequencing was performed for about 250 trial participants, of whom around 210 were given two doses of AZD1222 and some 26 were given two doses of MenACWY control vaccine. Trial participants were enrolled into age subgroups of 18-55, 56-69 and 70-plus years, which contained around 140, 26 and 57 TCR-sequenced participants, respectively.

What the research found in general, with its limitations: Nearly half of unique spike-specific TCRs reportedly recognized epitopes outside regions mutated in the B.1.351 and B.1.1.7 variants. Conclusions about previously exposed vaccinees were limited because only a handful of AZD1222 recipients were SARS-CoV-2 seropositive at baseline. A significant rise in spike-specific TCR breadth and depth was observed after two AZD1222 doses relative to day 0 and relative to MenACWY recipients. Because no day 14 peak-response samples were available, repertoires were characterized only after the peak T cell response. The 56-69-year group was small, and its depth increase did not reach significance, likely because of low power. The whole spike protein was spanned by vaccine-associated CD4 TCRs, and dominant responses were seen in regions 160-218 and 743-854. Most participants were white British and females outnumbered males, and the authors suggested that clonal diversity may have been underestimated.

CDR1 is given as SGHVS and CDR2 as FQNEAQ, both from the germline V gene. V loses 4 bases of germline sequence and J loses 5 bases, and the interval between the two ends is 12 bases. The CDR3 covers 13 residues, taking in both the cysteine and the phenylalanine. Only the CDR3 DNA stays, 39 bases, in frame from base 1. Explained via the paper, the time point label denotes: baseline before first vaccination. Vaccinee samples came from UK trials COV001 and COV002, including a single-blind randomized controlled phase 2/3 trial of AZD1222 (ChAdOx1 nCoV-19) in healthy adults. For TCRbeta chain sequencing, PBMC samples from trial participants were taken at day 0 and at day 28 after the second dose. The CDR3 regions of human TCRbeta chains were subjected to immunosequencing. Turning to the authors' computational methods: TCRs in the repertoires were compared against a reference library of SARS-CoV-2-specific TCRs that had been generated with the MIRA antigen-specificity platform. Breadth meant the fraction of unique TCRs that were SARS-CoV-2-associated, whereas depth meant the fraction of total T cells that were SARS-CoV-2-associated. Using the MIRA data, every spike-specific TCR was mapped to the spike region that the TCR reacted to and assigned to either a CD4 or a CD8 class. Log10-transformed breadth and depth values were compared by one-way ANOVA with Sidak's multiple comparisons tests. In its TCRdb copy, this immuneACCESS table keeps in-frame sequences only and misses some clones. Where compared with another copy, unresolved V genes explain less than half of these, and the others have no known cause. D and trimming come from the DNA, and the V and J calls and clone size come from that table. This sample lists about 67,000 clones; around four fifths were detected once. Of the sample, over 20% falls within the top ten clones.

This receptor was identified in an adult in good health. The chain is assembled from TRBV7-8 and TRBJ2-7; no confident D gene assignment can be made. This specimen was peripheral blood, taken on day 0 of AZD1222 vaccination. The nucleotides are TGTGCCAGCAGCTCCCCTCTAAGCGACGAGCAGTACTTC. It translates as CASSSPLSDEQYF. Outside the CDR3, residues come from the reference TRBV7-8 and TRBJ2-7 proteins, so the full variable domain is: GAGVSQSPRYKVAKRGQDVALRCDPISGHVSLFWYQQALGQGPEFLTYFQNEAQLDKSGLPSDRFFAERPEGSVSTLKIQRTQQEDSAVYLCASSSPLSDEQYFGPGTRLTVT.